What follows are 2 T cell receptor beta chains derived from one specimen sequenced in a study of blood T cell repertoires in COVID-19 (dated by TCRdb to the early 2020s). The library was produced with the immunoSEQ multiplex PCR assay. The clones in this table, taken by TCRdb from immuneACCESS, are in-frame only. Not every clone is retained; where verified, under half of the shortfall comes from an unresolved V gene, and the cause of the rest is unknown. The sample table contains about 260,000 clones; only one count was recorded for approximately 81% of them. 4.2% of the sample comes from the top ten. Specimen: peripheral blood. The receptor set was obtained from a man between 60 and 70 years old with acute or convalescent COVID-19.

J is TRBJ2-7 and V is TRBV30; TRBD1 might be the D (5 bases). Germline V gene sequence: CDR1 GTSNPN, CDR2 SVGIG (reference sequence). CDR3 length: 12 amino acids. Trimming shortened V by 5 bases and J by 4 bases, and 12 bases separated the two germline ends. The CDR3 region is CAWQQGSYEQYF. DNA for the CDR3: TGTGCCTGGCAGCAGGGAAGTTACGAGCAGTACTTC. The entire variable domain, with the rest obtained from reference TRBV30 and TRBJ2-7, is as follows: SQTIHQWPATLVQPVGSPLSLECTVEGTSNPNLYWYRQAAGRGLQLLFYSVGIGQISSEVPQNLSASRPQDRQFILSSKKLLLSDSGFYLCAWQQGSYEQYFGPGTRLTVT.

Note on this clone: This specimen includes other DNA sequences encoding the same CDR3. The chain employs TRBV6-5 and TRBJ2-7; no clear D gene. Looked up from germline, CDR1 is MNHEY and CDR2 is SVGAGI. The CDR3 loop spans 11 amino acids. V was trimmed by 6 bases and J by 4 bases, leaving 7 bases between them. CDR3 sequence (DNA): TGTGCCAGCAGCAGTAATTACGAGCAGTACTTC. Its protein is CASSSNYEQYF.